One sample yielded the 20 T cell receptor beta chains listed below, sequenced in a study of shared clonotypes between healthy human individuals (dated by TCRdb to 2018 to 2021). Libraries were made using the immunoSEQ multiplex PCR assay. Held by TCRdb, this immuneACCESS table contains in-frame sequences only and omits some clones. Under half of the omission traces to an unresolved V gene where checked; the cause of the rest is unknown. In this sample the table shows approximately 2.3 million clones, 90% to 95% of which occur a single time. The ten largest make up 0.39% of the sample. The sequenced sample consisted of naive CD4+ T cells from PBMCs. This specimen's cell subset or site label, interpreted: CD45RA+ positively selected. The receptors stem from a man aged 18 to 30 in good health. Some clones in this sample may be carry-over from other donors' samples.

The rearrangement uses TRBV4-2 and TRBJ1-1; D perhaps matches TRBD1 (6 bases). V lost 2 bases to trimming and J lost 3 bases, with 7 bases between them. CDR1 is LGHNA, CDR2 YNFKEQ, per germline. This CDR3 is 13 amino acids long. The CDR3 nucleotides read TGTGCCAGCAGCCAACCAGGGGACACTGAAGCTTTCTTT. It yields the protein CASSQPGDTEAFF.

The chain couples TRBV5-1 to TRBJ2-1; 13 positions agree with TRBD2. The CDR3 is 14 amino acids. The germline V gene encodes CDR1 SGHRS and CDR2 YFSETQ. The V segment lost 3 bases and the J segment 10 bases; nucleotides outside the gene matches: 4. The CDR3 is CASSSGLAGEEQFF. CDR3 coding DNA: TGCGCCAGCAGCTCCGGACTAGCGGGAGAGGAGCAGTTCTTC.

V gene TRBV30 combines with J gene TRBJ2-1; D perhaps matches TRBD2 (6 bases). V lost 2 bases, J lost 4 bases, and 15 bases lay in between. This CDR3 is 15 amino acids long. Germline V gene data show CDR1 as GTSNPN and CDR2 as SVGIG (reference sequence). For the CDR3, the DNA is TGTGCCTGGAGTTATCACCCAGCGGGTTACAATGAGCAGTTCTTC. Protein sequence: CAWSYHPAGYNEQFF.

This sequence joins TRBV5-1 and TRBJ2-7, with 10 bases fitting TRBD1. CDR3 length equals 15 residues. The germline V gene encodes CDR1 SGHRS and CDR2 YFSETQ. V was pared by 4 bases and J by 5 bases, with 9 bases of the junction left unmatched. Written as DNA, the CDR3 is TGCGCCAGCAGCGAGGGGGCGGGACAGGGGCACGAGCAGTACTTC. Translated, it gives CASSEGAGQGHEQYF.

The chain carries TRBV5-1 and TRBJ1-1; tentatively, D is TRBD1 (6 bases). V dropped 2 bases and J dropped 4 bases, with 9 bases sitting between them. Germline CDR1 and CDR2: SGHRS and YFSETQ. This CDR3 has 13 amino acids. CDR3 in DNA: TGCGCCAGCAGCTTTACACAGGGCACTGAAGCTTTCTTT. This encodes CASSFTQGTEAFF.

The chain employs TRBV18 and TRBJ1-4; D not certain. Germline V gives CDR1 KGHSH, CDR2 LQKENI. V was clipped by 1 base and J by 5 bases, with 5 bases between them. The CDR3 is 13 amino acids. CDR3 coding DNA: TGTGCCAGCTCACCACAACAGAATGAAAAACTGTTTTTT. It is translated as CASSPQQNEKLFF.

The J gene is TRBJ2-7, the V gene TRBV10-2; 11 bases are shared with TRBD2. The CDR3 extends over 15 amino acids. The germline V gene has CDR1 WSHSY and CDR2 SAAADI. The trim removed 7 bases at V and 2 bases at J, leaving 7 bases unmatched. The CDR3 DNA reads as TGCGCCAGCAACAACAGACTAGCGGGAACCTACGAGCAGTACTTC. Translated: CASNNRLAGTYEQYF.

The CDR3 nucleotides are TGTGCCAGCAGGAGCTCTCGCTGGGACAACTATGGCTACACCTTC. It translates to CASRSSRWDNYGYTF. The chain employs TRBV25-1 and TRBJ1-2; a possible D gene is TRBD1 (5 bases). From germline, CDR1 is MGHDK and CDR2 SYGVNS. Trimming left V 6 bases short and J 2 bases short, with 16 bases between. The CDR3 is 15 amino acids.

In DNA form, the CDR3 reads TGTGCCAGCAGTTACTCGTTTACAGCGCCTGGGACCCAGTACTTC. Protein product: CASSYSFTAPGTQYF. The rearrangement uses TRBV6-5 and TRBJ2-5; D is undetermined. Trimming cost V 0 bases and J 7 bases, with 15 bases left between them. CDR1 is MNHEY, CDR2 SVGAGI, per germline. CDR3 length equals 15 residues.

The chain is built from TRBV29-1 and TRBJ2-1; 7 nucleotides line up with TRBD2. J lost 6 bases, V lost 5 bases, and 4 bases had no gene match. Germline V gene sequence: CDR1 SQVTM, CDR2 ANQGSEA. The CDR3 spans 12 residues. CDR3 loop: CSVHGLVNEQFF. In DNA, the CDR3 is TGCAGCGTTCACGGACTAGTCAATGAGCAGTTCTTC.

The gene calls are TRBV7-9 and TRBJ2-3, with 7 bases lining up with TRBD1. This CDR3 has 16 amino acids. Germline CDR1 SEHNR, CDR2 FQNEAQ (reference sequence). The J segment lost 3 bases and the V segment lost 2 bases, leaving 8 bases of the junction unmatched. The CDR3 spells CASSLNRGRTTDTQYF. The DNA of the CDR3 is TGTGCCAGCAGCTTAAACAGGGGCCGGACGACAGATACGCAGTATTTT.

On this clone itself: Within the sample, other DNA sequences also encode this same CDR3. The chain is built from TRBV28 and TRBJ1-1; 11 bases are shared with TRBD1. Trimming cost V 5 bases and J 4 bases; bases outside gene matches: 6. The CDR3 spans 15 residues. From germline, CDR1 is MDHEN and CDR2 SYDVKM. CDR3 residues: CASSLRTGGGTEAFF. CDR3 DNA: TGTGCCAGCAGTCTCCGGACAGGGGGCGGCACTGAAGCTTTCTTT.

The rearrangement uses TRBV5-1 and TRBJ2-1; 9 bases are a match to TRBD2. The CDR3 covers 17 residues. Germline-derived CDR1 and CDR2 are SGHRS and YFSETQ. V trimming: 4 bases; J trimming: 0 bases; junction bases outside the gene matches: 8. The CDR3 bases are TGCGCCAGCAGCCCGCGTCTGACTAGCGGCTCCTACAATGAGCAGTTCTTC. Its protein product is CASSPRLTSGSYNEQFF.

The CDR3 sequence is CAWSVEGGDTQYF. DNA of the CDR3: TGTGCCTGGAGTGTAGAGGGAGGAGATACGCAGTATTTT. The V call is TRBV30, the J call TRBJ2-3, with D maybe TRBD2 (6 bases). This CDR3 comprises 13 residues. The germline V and J ends were trimmed by 0 bases and 5 bases, with 9 bases remaining between them. Looked up from germline, CDR1 is GTSNPN and CDR2 is SVGIG (reference sequence).

This chain links TRBV6-1 with TRBJ1-3; 7 nucleotides align to TRBD1. Germline values: CDR1 MNHNS, CDR2 SASEGT. The CDR3 is made up of 15 amino acids. V was pared by 6 bases and J by 0 bases, with 5 bases of the junction left unmatched. CDR3 region: CASRWGQSSGNTIYF. The DNA of the CDR3 is TGTGCCAGCAGATGGGGACAGAGCTCTGGAAACACCATATATTTT.

This clone was seen a single time. The chain links TRBV7-8 to TRBJ1-1; 7 positions match TRBD1. There are 16 residues in the CDR3. CDR1 is SGHVS, CDR2 FQNEAQ, per germline. Losses at the gene ends were 1 base for V and 10 bases for J; bases not matched to a gene: 15. CDR3 residues: CASSLDPQGGRLGAFF. The CDR3, as DNA: TGTGCCAGCAGCTTAGATCCGCAGGGGGGACGACTGGGAGCTTTCTTT.

The gene calls are TRBV29-1 and TRBJ1-4; 10 bases align to TRBD1. Germline V CDR1 and CDR2: SQVTM, ANQGSEA. The CDR3 consists of 16 residues. The junction had 11 bases not matched to a gene; V was cut back by 5 bases and J by 5 bases. As DNA, the CDR3 is TGCAGCGTTCTCGGCCGGGACAGGGGATGGAATGAAAAACTGTTTTTT. Its protein is CSVLGRDRGWNEKLFF.

The chain is built from TRBV7-2 and TRBJ2-7, with D maybe TRBD1 (7 bases). The V end was cut by 5 bases, the J end by 3 bases, with 11 bases between. The CDR3 has 13 amino acids. Germline V gives CDR1 SGHTA, CDR2 FQGNSA. The CDR3 loop reads CASSTQGGYEQYF. The CDR3 DNA sequence: TGTGCCAGCAGCACCCAGGGGGGCTACGAGCAGTACTTC.

As concerns this clone: At the DNA level, this CDR3 is encoded by other sequences in the same sample as well. The chain couples TRBV18 to TRBJ1-5, with D hard to call. The CDR3 runs 15 residues. Germline V gives CDR1 KGHSH, CDR2 LQKENI. The V gene lost 1 base and the J gene lost 0 bases, with 7 bases spanning the gap. The CDR3 DNA is TGTGCCAGCTCACCACGAGGGAATAGCAATCAGCCCCAGCATTTT. Translation gives CASSPRGNSNQPQHF.

V gene TRBV20-1 combines with J gene TRBJ2-7; D may be TRBD2 (6 bases). V was shortened by 5 bases and J by 8 bases, with 13 bases between the two germline ends. This CDR3 is 11 amino acids long. Per germline, CDR1 DFQATT and CDR2 SNEGSKA (reference sequence). The CDR3 coding sequence is TGCAGTGCTGTCGCTAGCGCGAAGCAGTACTTC. Its protein is CSAVASAKQYF.